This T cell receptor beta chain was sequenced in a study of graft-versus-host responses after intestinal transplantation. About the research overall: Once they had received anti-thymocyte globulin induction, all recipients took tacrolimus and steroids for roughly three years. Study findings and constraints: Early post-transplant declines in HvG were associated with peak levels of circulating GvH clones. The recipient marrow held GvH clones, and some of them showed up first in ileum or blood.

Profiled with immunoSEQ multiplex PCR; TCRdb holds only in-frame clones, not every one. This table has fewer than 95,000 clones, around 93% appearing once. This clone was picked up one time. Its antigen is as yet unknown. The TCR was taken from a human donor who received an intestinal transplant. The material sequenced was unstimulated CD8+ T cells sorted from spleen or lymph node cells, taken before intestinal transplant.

The CDR3 nucleotides are TGTGCCAGCAGCGTTGGAGGGCTAAATGAAAAACTGTTTTTT. Translation gives CASSVGGLNEKLFF. The rearrangement uses TRBV9 and TRBJ1-4; D unclear. Deletions cut 2 bases from V and 5 bases from J, with 10 bases between. Germline loops: CDR1 SGDLS, CDR2 YYNGEE. There are 14 residues in the CDR3.